Shown below are 21 T cell receptor beta chains from a single sample sequenced in a study of cytomegalovirus exposure and HLA in healthy donors. Use of 60 Vbeta and 13 Jbeta primers characterized the PCR. Repertoires were generated with immunoSEQ multiplex PCR, while TCRdb's copy carries only in-frame clones and drops some. This repertoire shows 85,000 to 100,000 clones, 79% found once; its top ten account for around 3.8%. The material sequenced was PBMCs. All receptors derive from a middle-aged woman in good health and CMV-seronegative.

V and J are TRBV29-1 and TRBJ2-5, with 9 positions matching TRBD2. Per germline, CDR1 SQVTM and CDR2 ANQGSEA. CDR3 length equals 12 residues. The junction had 1 base not matched to a gene; V was cut back by 6 bases and J by 2 bases. Here the CDR3 reads CSVLAGQETQYF. The DNA of the CDR3 is TGCAGCGTACTAGCGGGTCAAGAGACCCAGTACTTC.

This clone turned up a few times. The chain carries TRBV30 and TRBJ2-1; tentative D call: TRBD1 (5 bases). Trimming removed 3 bases from V and 15 bases from J, with 15 bases in between. This CDR3 region has 11 residues. Germline V gives CDR1 GTSNPN, CDR2 SVGIG (reference sequence). Written as DNA, the CDR3 is TGTGCCTGGAGCGATCAGGGAACCTTGTTCTTC. Translating it yields CAWSDQGTLFF.

The chain has TRBV7-2 and TRBJ2-1, with D perhaps TRBD2 (6 bases). Germline assignment: CDR1 SGHTA and CDR2 FQGNSA. CDR3 size: 14 residues. The V gene lost 1 base and the J gene lost 6 bases, with 10 bases spanning the gap. CDR3 in amino acids: CASSLGGTANEQFF. In DNA, the CDR3 is TGTGCCAGCAGCTTAGGGGGGACTGCCAATGAGCAGTTCTTC.

The chain couples TRBV12-5 to TRBJ2-3, with D unresolved. From germline, CDR1 is LGHNT and CDR2 FRNRAP. The CDR3 consists of 13 residues. V was clipped by 7 bases and J by 6 bases, with 14 bases between them. Written as DNA, the CDR3 is TGTGCTAGTGAGGAGCCGCTTAGGGATACGCAGTATTTT. It specifies CASEEPLRDTQYF.

The chain combines TRBV30 with TRBJ1-6; D is ambiguous. V was shortened by 1 base and J by 4 bases, with 8 bases between the two germline ends. Germline V gene lookup returns CDR1 GTSNPN and CDR2 SVGIG (reference sequence). This CDR3 spans 14 amino acids. The CDR3 DNA reads as TGTGCCTGGAGTGCCCGGACTTATAATTCACCCCTCCACTTT. The encoded protein is CAWSARTYNSPLHF.

In DNA, the CDR3 is TGTGCCACCAGCAGAGAGAGACAGGGGGGCTACGAGCAGTACTTC. Translated, it gives CATSRERQGGYEQYF. The V gene is TRBV15, the J gene TRBJ2-7; 9 positions agree with TRBD1. The CDR3 contains 15 residues. The junction had 3 bases not matched to a gene; V was cut back by 0 bases and J by 3 bases. Germline assignment: CDR1 LNHNV and CDR2 YYDKDF (reference sequence).

The chain recombines TRBV11-2 with TRBJ2-3; possible D gene TRBD2, 5 bases. The V gene lost 4 bases and the J gene lost 4 bases, with 15 bases spanning the gap. Germline V CDR1 and CDR2: SGHAT, FQNNGV. The CDR3 runs 15 residues. As DNA, the CDR3 is TGTGCCAGCAGCTCCCGTGGTAGCGTGCCAGATACGCAGTATTTT. Translated: CASSSRGSVPDTQYF.

This clone was recorded once. The rearrangement uses TRBV7-8 and TRBJ2-3; weak D call: TRBD1 (6 bases). The CDR3 has 16 residues. Germline V gene data show CDR1 as SGHVS and CDR2 as FQNEAQ. V lost 6 bases to trimming and J lost 2 bases, with 18 bases between them. DNA for the CDR3: TGTGCCAGCAGTCGGAACAGGGTGCGTTACACAGATACGCAGTATTTT. Amino acid sequence: CASSRNRVRYTDTQYF.

This sequence joins TRBV30 and TRBJ1-6; 7 bases align to TRBD1. The V gene end was trimmed by 7 bases and the J gene end by 8 bases; junction bases not matched to a gene: 8. The CDR3 runs 13 residues. CDR1 is GTSNPN, CDR2 SVGIG, per germline (reference sequence). CDR3: CAFRDSLYSPLHF. CDR3 nucleotides: TGTGCCTTCCGGGACAGCCTATATTCACCCCTCCACTTT.

The V call is TRBV10-3, the J call TRBJ2-1; possible D gene TRBD2, 6 bases. The V gene's germline CDR1 is ENHRY and CDR2 SYGVKD. V dropped 4 bases and J dropped 5 bases, with 9 bases sitting between them. The CDR3 has 13 amino acids. The CDR3 region is CAISGDWNNEQFF. In DNA, the CDR3 is TGTGCCATCAGTGGGGACTGGAACAATGAGCAGTTCTTC.

The chain uses TRBV14 and TRBJ1-6; D possibly corresponds to TRBD1 (6 bases). Trimming stripped 3 bases from V and 5 bases from J, with 8 bases between. There are 14 residues in the CDR3. Per the germline V gene, CDR1 is SGHDN and CDR2 is FVKESK. This CDR3 reads CASSHGGNNSPLHF. The CDR3 DNA follows: TGTGCCAGCAGCCATGGGGGCAATAATTCACCCCTCCACTTT.

The chain uses TRBV6-1 and TRBJ1-2, with D perhaps TRBD1 (6 bases). In germline, CDR1 is MNHNS, CDR2 SASEGT. The CDR3 loop spans 15 amino acids. Deletions cut 1 base from V and 4 bases from J, with 13 bases between. The CDR3 DNA is TGTGCCAGCAGTGAAGACCGCTGGGACATCTATGGCTACACCTTC. It encodes CASSEDRWDIYGYTF.

The chain has TRBV5-6 and TRBJ2-1; D call uncertain. V was clipped by 2 bases and J by 5 bases, with 14 bases between them. Germline V gives CDR1 SGHDT, CDR2 YYEEEE. The CDR3 loop spans 15 amino acids. The CDR3 loop is CASSFEARPNNEQFF. The CDR3 nucleotides are TGTGCCAGCAGCTTCGAAGCGAGACCAAACAATGAGCAGTTCTTC.

There are a few counts of this clone. This chain uses TRBV2 with TRBJ1-1; D is uncertain. Trimming pared 3 bases from V and 0 bases from J, leaving 8 bases between. The germline V gene encodes CDR1 SNHLY and CDR2 FYNNEI. The CDR3 length is 14 residues. As DNA, the CDR3 is TGTGCCAGCAGTGAGATGGGCATGAACACTGAAGCTTTCTTT. Amino acids: CASSEMGMNTEAFF. Using reference TRBV2 and TRBJ1-1 for the parts outside the CDR3, the full variable domain is EPEVTQTPSHQVTQMGQEVILRCVPISNHLYFYWYRQILGQKVEFLVSFYNNEISEKSEIFDDQFSVERPDGSNFTLKIRSTKLEDSAMYFCASSEMGMNTEAFFGQGTRLTVV.

This clone was found a few times. The V gene is TRBV6-5, the J gene TRBJ2-7, with D tentatively TRBD1 (7 bases). V was pared by 4 bases and J by 6 bases, with 13 bases between. The CDR3 runs to 13 residues. Germline V gene sequence: CDR1 MNHEY, CDR2 SVGAGI. CDR3 sequence reads: CASSFFQGGEQYF. In DNA, the CDR3 is TGTGCCAGCAGTTTTTTCCAGGGGGGCGAGCAGTACTTC.

The chain recombines TRBV6-1 with TRBJ1-1; 9 bases line up with TRBD1. The CDR3 length is 14 residues. The J segment lost 3 bases and the V segment lost 6 bases, leaving 5 bases of the junction unmatched. Germline V gene lookup returns CDR1 MNHNS and CDR2 SASEGT. CDR3 loop: CASSDRGKDTEAFF. The DNA for the CDR3 is TGTGCCAGCAGCGACAGGGGGAAAGACACTGAAGCTTTCTTT.

V usage is TRBV4-2 and J usage is TRBJ1-1, with TRBD1 matching 9 bases. Germline V gene data show CDR1 as LGHNA and CDR2 as YNFKEQ. The CDR3 contains 15 residues. V was clipped by 3 bases and J by 1 base; unmatched bases: 3. Here the CDR3 DNA reads TGTGCCAGCAGCCAGGGGGACAGGGCGAACACTGAAGCTTTCTTT. Translated, it gives CASSQGDRANTEAFF.

This clone was seen a few times. This chain links TRBV7-3 with TRBJ2-7, with D perhaps matching TRBD1 (7 bases). V was shortened by 5 bases and J by 7 bases, with 15 bases between the two germline ends. The CDR3 is made up of 13 amino acids. CDR1 and CDR2 (germline): SGHTA, FQGTGA. The CDR3 spells CASSPTGRREQYF. CDR3 bases: TGTGCCAGCAGCCCGACAGGGAGGAGGGAGCAGTACTTC. Looking up the rest from reference TRBV7-3 and TRBJ2-7 gives the full variable domain: GAGVSQTPSNKVTEKGKYVELRCDPISGHTALYWYRQSLGQGPEFLIYFQGTGAADDSGLPNDRFFAVRPEGSVSTLKIQRTERGDSAVYLCASSPTGRREQYFGPGTRLTVT.

In its sample, this clone was seen a few times. The rearrangement links TRBV19 to TRBJ1-1, with D unresolved. V was trimmed by 5 bases and J by 6 bases, leaving 19 bases between them. From germline, CDR1 is LNHDA and CDR2 SQIVND (reference sequence). This CDR3 is 15 amino acids long. This CDR3 reads CASSFRTQAEPEAFF. Here the CDR3 DNA reads TGTGCCAGTAGTTTTCGGACTCAGGCGGAGCCTGAAGCTTTCTTT.

The gene calls are TRBV6-5 and TRBJ1-4; D unclear. CDR3 length equals 14 residues. Germline CDR1 MNHEY, CDR2 SVGAGI. Between the trimmed V and J ends, which lost 0 bases and 4 bases, there was a span of 6 bases. The CDR3 DNA is TGTGCCAGCAGTTACTCGCGGGATAATGAAAAACTGTTTTTT. Residues: CASSYSRDNEKLFF.

The V call is TRBV2, the J call TRBJ1-2; no reliable D call. Trimming cost V 6 bases and J 0 bases, with 11 bases left between them. The CDR3 has 14 amino acids. Germline V lookup: CDR1 SNHLY, CDR2 FYNNEI. CDR3 sequence: CASREPESNYGYTF. The CDR3, as DNA: TGTGCCAGCAGAGAACCAGAATCTAACTATGGCTACACCTTC.